The 28 T cell receptor beta chains below were found in one sample sequenced in a study of blood T cell repertoires in COVID-19. This table comes from immunoSEQ multiplex PCR, and its TCRdb copy is limited to in-frame clones, with some not included. The sample records about 250,000 clones, about 89% being singletons. Sequencing was performed on PBMCs or T cells enriched from blood (not recorded which). The receptors derive from a man aged 35 to 55 who had recovered from COVID-19.

The CDR3 bases are TGTGCCAGCAGTGAAATTCGGGGAAGGTATTCTACTGAAGCTTTCTTT. Translating it yields CASSEIRGRYSTEAFF. The V and J genes are TRBV6-4 and TRBJ1-1; no clear D gene. V dropped 3 bases and J dropped 5 bases, with 19 bases sitting between them. Per germline, CDR1 MRHNA and CDR2 SNTAGT. This CDR3 has 16 residues.

V and J are TRBV11-2 and TRBJ1-3; D gene ambiguous. Per germline, CDR1 SGHAT and CDR2 FQNNGV. CDR3 length equals 16 residues. Trimming took 5 bases from V and 4 from J, leaving 18 bases between them. CDR3 sequence (DNA): TGTGCCAGCAGCCGTACGGACTCTTTTGCCGGAAACACCATATATTTT. Its protein is CASSRTDSFAGNTIYF.

This rearrangement joins TRBV7-8 to TRBJ1-5, with TRBD1 identical over 9 bases. The CDR3 is 15 residues long. Germline assignment: CDR1 SGHVS and CDR2 FQNEAQ. V lost 2 bases, J lost 4 bases, and 3 bases stayed unmatched. The CDR3 is CASSLKGQGNQPQHF. The DNA for the CDR3 is TGTGCCAGCAGCTTAAAGGGACAGGGTAATCAGCCCCAGCATTTT.

The chain uses TRBV3-1 (or the pseudogene TRBV3-2) and TRBJ1-1; D uncertain. V was clipped by 1 base and J by 4 bases, with 10 bases between them. This CDR3 has 14 amino acids. Germline V lookup: CDR1 LGHDT, CDR2 YNNKEL (reference sequence). CDR3: CASSQGISGTEAFF. The DNA for the CDR3 is TGTGCCAGCAGCCAAGGGATCTCAGGCACTGAAGCTTTCTTT.

The chain is built from TRBV4-2 and TRBJ1-4, with D perhaps TRBD1 (5 bases). Germline CDR1 reads LGHNA; CDR2 reads YNFKEQ. The CDR3 loop spans 18 amino acids. The V end lost 1 base, the J end lost 8 bases, and 23 bases lay between the germline ends. The CDR3 DNA reads as TGTGCCAGCAGCCAAGTTGTATTCGGGGGATTGGGTGGCGAAAAACTGTTTTTT. It translates to CASSQVVFGGLGGEKLFF.

The J gene is TRBJ1-1, the V gene TRBV15; 7 bases map to TRBD1. From germline, CDR1 is LNHNV and CDR2 YYDKDF (reference sequence). V lost 4 bases, J lost 0 bases, and 5 bases stayed unmatched. CDR3 length: 15 amino acids. This chain's CDR3 is CATSTRTGVNTEAFF. Written as DNA, the CDR3 is TGTGCCACCAGCACAAGGACAGGAGTGAACACTGAAGCTTTCTTT.

A few counts support this clone. The chain recombines TRBV11-2 with TRBJ1-2; weak D call: TRBD1 (5 bases). CDR1 and CDR2 from the germline V gene are SGHAT and FQNNGV. The CDR3 totals 13 residues. Trimming pared 1 base from V and 3 bases from J, leaving 6 bases between. The CDR3 DNA follows: TGTGCCAGCAGCTTAGTACAGGACTATGGCTACACCTTC. Protein: CASSLVQDYGYTF.

V gene TRBV13 combines with J gene TRBJ1-6; possible D gene TRBD1, 5 bases. Trimming removed 4 bases at V and 1 base at J, with 17 bases between. Germline assignment: CDR1 PRHDT and CDR2 FYEKMQ (reference sequence). There are 18 residues in the CDR3. Here the CDR3 reads CASSSREWGESYNSPLHF. CDR3 nucleotides: TGTGCCAGCAGCTCACGAGAATGGGGGGAGTCCTATAATTCACCCCTCCACTTT.

This rearrangement joins TRBV6-1 to TRBJ1-3; tentatively, D is TRBD1 (6 bases). Germline V gene sequence: CDR1 MNHNS, CDR2 SASEGT. The CDR3 runs 16 residues. V was shortened by 3 bases and J by 0 bases, with 12 bases between the two germline ends. CDR3: CASSEHRASSGNTIYF. In DNA, the CDR3 is TGTGCCAGCAGTGAGCACAGGGCGAGCTCTGGAAACACCATATATTTT.

V gene TRBV12-3 or TRBV12-4 combines with J gene TRBJ2-3, with D possibly TRBD2 on 5 matching bases. This CDR3 has 12 amino acids. The CDR3 DNA sequence: TGTGTCAACCTGAGGGTAACAGATACGCAGTATTTT. Encoded protein: CVNLRVTDTQYF.

The V call is TRBV27, the J call TRBJ2-1; 9 bases are shared with TRBD1. V shed 3 bases and J 4 bases; nucleotides not matched to a gene: 7. The CDR3 loop spans 16 amino acids. Per the germline V gene, CDR1 is MNHEY and CDR2 is SMNVEV (reference sequence). CDR3 residues: CASSLGQGVRYNEQFF. The CDR3 nucleotides are TGTGCCAGCAGTTTGGGACAGGGCGTGCGGTACAATGAGCAGTTCTTC.

This clone has a single count. V is TRBV28 and J is TRBJ1-6; possibly TRBD1 for D (6 bases). The CDR3 length is 15 residues. CDR1 is MDHEN and CDR2 is SYDVKM in the germline V gene. Trimming cost V 7 bases and J 6 bases, with 16 bases left between them. The CDR3 DNA reads as TGTGCCAGCACCCCAGGGACATTACCTAATTCACCCCTCCACTTT. This sequence encodes CASTPGTLPNSPLHF.

This clone has a single count. CDR3 DNA: TGTGCCAGCAGCCCCAAGGTCGGGGTTGGGTCAAACTATGGCTACACCTTC. Residues: CASSPKVGVGSNYGYTF. This chain uses TRBV7-9 with TRBJ1-2; no definite D call. CDR3 length equals 17 residues. Trimming took off 5 bases at V and 2 bases at J, with 21 bases between the two ends. Germline CDR1 is SEHNR and CDR2 is FQNEAQ (reference sequence).

The V call is TRBV5-6, the J call TRBJ1-5, with TRBD1 matching over 9 bases. Germline V lookup: CDR1 SGHDT, CDR2 YYEEEE. V lost 4 bases to trimming and J lost 4 bases; unmatched junction nucleotides: 6. This CDR3 contains 15 residues. CDR3 loop: CASSVRQGVNQPQHF. CDR3 sequence (DNA): TGTGCCAGCAGCGTGAGACAGGGGGTTAATCAGCCCCAGCATTTT.

The chain joins TRBV6-4 to TRBJ1-1; tentative D call: TRBD1 (6 bases). The CDR3 contains 15 residues. CDR1 and CDR2 from the germline V gene are MRHNA and SNTAGT. V lost 7 bases and J 1 base, leaving 16 bases between the germline ends. The CDR3 loop is CASKLQGMTNTEAFF. The CDR3 coding sequence is TGTGCCAGCAAACTACAGGGTATGACGAACACTGAAGCTTTCTTT.

The chain uses TRBV19 and TRBJ2-2, with D possibly being TRBD2 (5 bases). CDR3 length: 14 amino acids. CDR1 LNHDA and CDR2 SQIVND come from the germline V gene (reference sequence). Deletions cut 2 bases from V and 2 bases from J, with 6 bases between. CDR3 in amino acids: CASSISGNTGELFF. Here the CDR3 DNA reads TGTGCCAGTAGTATAAGCGGTAACACCGGGGAGCTGTTTTTT.

This chain joins TRBV18 and TRBJ2-3; possibly TRBD2 for D (6 bases). The CDR3 length is 16 residues. V was cut by 2 bases and J by 2 bases, with 14 bases left in between. The germline V gene encodes CDR1 KGHSH and CDR2 LQKENI. In DNA, the CDR3 is TGTGCCAGCTCACCATCCGGTAGCGGCCACACAGATACGCAGTATTTT. The encoded protein is CASSPSGSGHTDTQYF.

This rearrangement joins TRBV28 to TRBJ2-5; the match to TRBD2 covers 7 bases. This CDR3 has 15 amino acids. The germline V gene has CDR1 MDHEN and CDR2 SYDVKM. After removal of 10 bases from V and 2 bases from J, the junction contained 13 bases not matched to a gene. In nucleotides, the CDR3 is TGTGCCACCACACGAGCGGGATTCATACAAGAGACCCAGTACTTC. This sequence encodes CATTRAGFIQETQYF.

The chain has TRBV2 and TRBJ2-5; possible D gene TRBD1, 5 bases. With 3 bases removed from V and 2 bases from J, the gap between germline ends came to 16 bases. The CDR3 length is 16 residues. The germline CDR1 and CDR2 sequences are SNHLY and FYNNEI. CDR3 DNA sequence: TGTGCCAGCAGTGATATCCTTCAGGGATTTCAAGAGACCCAGTACTTC. It yields the protein CASSDILQGFQETQYF.

This clone was seen a few times. As DNA, the CDR3 is TGTGCCAGCAGCTTAGCCGGGAACTACGAGCAGTACTTC. Translating it yields CASSLAGNYEQYF. This chain connects TRBV7-9 to TRBJ2-7; D might be TRBD2 (5 bases). Germline CDR1 SEHNR, CDR2 FQNEAQ (reference sequence). CDR3 length: 13 residues. V gave up 0 bases and J gave up 3 bases, with 6 bases separating them.

The chain is built from TRBV3-1 (or the pseudogene TRBV3-2) and TRBJ1-2; no firm D call. Trimming shortened V by 5 bases and J by 4 bases, and 8 bases separated the two germline ends. Germline V gene sequence: CDR1 LGHDT, CDR2 YNNKEL (reference sequence). This CDR3 has 12 amino acids. The CDR3 DNA reads TGTGCCAGCAGCGCGGGATTCTATGGCTACACCTTC. It encodes CASSAGFYGYTF.

As DNA, the CDR3 is TGTGCCAGCAAGGAGGGACCGGAGGGCGTTCAGCCCCAGCATTTT. This sequence encodes CASKEGPEGVQPQHF. The gene calls are TRBV6-5 and TRBJ1-5, with D possibly being TRBD1 (5 bases). The CDR3 loop spans 15 amino acids. CDR1 is MNHEY, CDR2 SVGAGI, per germline. With 7 bases removed from V and 6 bases from J, the gap between germline ends came to 19 bases.

This clone was seen a handful of times. The V call is TRBV9, the J call TRBJ2-3; tentative D call: TRBD2 (6 bases). Trimming cost V 2 bases and J 4 bases, with 14 bases left between them. The CDR3 is 15 residues long. CDR1 is SGDLS, CDR2 YYNGEE, per germline. The CDR3 DNA reads TGTGCCAGCAGCGTCTGGCGGGGCGGCGCAGATACGCAGTATTTT. Its protein is CASSVWRGGADTQYF.

J is TRBJ1-4 and V is TRBV7-8, with 8 positions matching TRBD1. In germline, CDR1 is SGHVS, CDR2 FQNEAQ. The CDR3 sequence is 15 residues long. The V segment lost 6 bases and the J segment 2 bases; nucleotides outside the gene matches: 5. CDR3 in amino acids: CASRPQGATNEKLFF. The CDR3 nucleotides read TGTGCCAGCAGACCCCAGGGGGCTACTAATGAAAAACTGTTTTTT.

The rearrangement uses TRBV5-4 and TRBJ1-4; possibly TRBD1 for D (6 bases). Looked up from germline, CDR1 is SGHNT and CDR2 is YYREEE (reference sequence). V was pared by 0 bases and J by 8 bases, with 14 bases between. The CDR3 sequence is 15 residues long. The CDR3 bases are TGTGCCAGCAGCTTGGGAGGCAGGGGTGGAGAAAAACTGTTTTTT. Encoded protein: CASSLGGRGGEKLFF. The variable domain in full, with the rest retrieved from reference TRBV5-4 and TRBJ1-4, is ETGVTQSPTHLIKTRGQQVTLRCSSQSGHNTVSWYQQALGQGPQFIFQYYREEENGRGNFPPRFSGLQFPNYSSELNVNALELDDSALYLCASSLGGRGGEKLFFGSGTQLSVL.

The chain couples TRBV5-1 to TRBJ1-5, with no clear D. Germline CDR1 SGHRS, CDR2 YFSETQ. The CDR3 is 18 residues long. V lost 0 bases to trimming and J lost 5 bases, with 21 bases between them. The DNA of the CDR3 is TGCGCCAGCAGCTTGGGTACGTTGTCAGGTCCCCCCGATCAGCCCCAGCATTTT. It specifies CASSLGTLSGPPDQPQHF. The full variable domain, with the rest looked up from reference TRBV5-1 and TRBJ1-5, is KAGVTQTPRYLIKTRGQQVTLSCSPISGHRSVSWYQQTPGQGLQFLFEYFSETQRNKGNFPGRFSGRQFSNSRSEMNVSTLELGDSALYLCASSLGTLSGPPDQPQHFGDGTRLSIL.

The chain joins TRBV6-1 to TRBJ1-1, with D maybe TRBD1 (6 bases). Trimming cost V 1 base and J 5 bases, with 11 bases left between them. The germline V gene has CDR1 MNHNS and CDR2 SASEGT. CDR3 length equals 14 residues. In DNA form, the CDR3 reads TGTGCCAGCAGTGAAGTGAGGGGGGGGACTGAAGCTTTCTTT. Its protein product is CASSEVRGGTEAFF.

This clone was seen more than once but under ten times. The chain recombines TRBV12-2 with TRBJ2-2; the table's D gene call, TRBD1, was not cross checked with the DNA. TRBV12-2 is recorded as a pseudogene. This CDR3 has 17 residues. DNA for the CDR3: TGTGCAAGTCGCTTAACCTGGACAGGCCCGAACACCGGGGAGCTGTTTTTT. Protein: CASRLTWTGPNTGELFF.